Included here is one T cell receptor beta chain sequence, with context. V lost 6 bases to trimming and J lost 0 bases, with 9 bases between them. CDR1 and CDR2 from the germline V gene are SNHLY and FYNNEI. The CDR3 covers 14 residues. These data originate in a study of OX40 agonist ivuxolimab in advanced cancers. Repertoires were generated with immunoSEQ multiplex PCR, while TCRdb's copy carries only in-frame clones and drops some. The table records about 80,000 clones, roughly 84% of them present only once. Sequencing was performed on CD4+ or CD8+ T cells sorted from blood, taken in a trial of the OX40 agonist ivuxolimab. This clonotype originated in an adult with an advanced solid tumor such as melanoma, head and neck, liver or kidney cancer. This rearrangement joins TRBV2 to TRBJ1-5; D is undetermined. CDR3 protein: CASRNSSSNQPQHF. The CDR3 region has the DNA TGTGCCAGCAGAAACAGTTCTAGCAATCAGCCCCAGCATTTT. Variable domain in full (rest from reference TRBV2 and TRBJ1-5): EPEVTQTPSHQVTQMGQEVILRCVPISNHLYFYWYRQILGQKVEFLVSFYNNEISEKSEIFDDQFSVERPDGSNFTLKIRSTKLEDSAMYFCASRNSSSNQPQHFGDGTRLSIL.